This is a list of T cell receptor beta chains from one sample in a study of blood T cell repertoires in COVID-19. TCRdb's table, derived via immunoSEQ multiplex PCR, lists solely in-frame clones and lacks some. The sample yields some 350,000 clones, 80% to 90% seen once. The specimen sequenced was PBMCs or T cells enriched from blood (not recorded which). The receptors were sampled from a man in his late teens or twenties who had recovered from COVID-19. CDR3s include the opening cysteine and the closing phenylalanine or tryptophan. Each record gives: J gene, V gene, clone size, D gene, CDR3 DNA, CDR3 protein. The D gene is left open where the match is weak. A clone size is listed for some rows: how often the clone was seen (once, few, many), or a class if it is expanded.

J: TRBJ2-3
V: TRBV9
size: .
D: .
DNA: TGTGCCAGCAGCCCCTCGGAGGGCACAGATACGCAGTATTTT
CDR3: CASSPSEGTDTQYF

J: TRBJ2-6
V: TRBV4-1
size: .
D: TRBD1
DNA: TGCGCCAGCAGCGCAGGACAGGGGGTGTCTGGGGCCAACGTCCTGACTTTC
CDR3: CASSAGQGVSGANVLTF

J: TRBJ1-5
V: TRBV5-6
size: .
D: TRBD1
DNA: TGTGCCAGCAGCCCGGGACAGGGATTCCAGCCCCAGCATTTT
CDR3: CASSPGQGFQPQHF

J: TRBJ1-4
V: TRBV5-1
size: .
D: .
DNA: TGCGCCAGCAGCTTACAGGGCGGAACTAATGAAAAACTGTTTTTT
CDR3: CASSLQGGTNEKLFF

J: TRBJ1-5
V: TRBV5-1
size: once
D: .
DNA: TGCGCCAGCAGCCTGGGAGGAGGGAATAGCAATCAGCCCCAGCATTTT
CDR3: CASSLGGGNSNQPQHF

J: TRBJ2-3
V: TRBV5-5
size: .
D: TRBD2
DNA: TGTGCCAGCAGCTTGGTGATGCGGGGGGGCCGTGGAGATACGCAGTATTTT
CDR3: CASSLVMRGGRGDTQYF

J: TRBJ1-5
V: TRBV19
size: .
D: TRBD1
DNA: TGTGCCAGTCAGGGACAGTCAGGTCAGCCCCAGCATTTT
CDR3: CASQGQSGQPQHF

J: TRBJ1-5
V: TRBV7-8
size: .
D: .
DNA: TGTGACCTAAGCGGGTTTAGGAATCAGCCCCAGCATTTT
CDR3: CDLSGFRNQPQHF

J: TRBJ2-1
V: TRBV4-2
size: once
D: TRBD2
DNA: TGTGCCAGCAGCCAAGATACTAGCGGGAGTCCTAATGAGCAGTTCTTC
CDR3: CASSQDTSGSPNEQFF

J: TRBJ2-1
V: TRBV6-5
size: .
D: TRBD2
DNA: TGTGCCAGCAGTTACTCGAGAGCGGGAGGATACGAGCAGTTCTTC
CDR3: CASSYSRAGGYEQFF

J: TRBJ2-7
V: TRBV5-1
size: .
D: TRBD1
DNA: TGCGCCAGCAGCCCCAGGGGGTCAACCGACGAGCAGTACTTC
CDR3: CASSPRGSTDEQYF

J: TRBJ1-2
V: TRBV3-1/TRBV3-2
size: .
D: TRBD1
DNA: TGTGCCAGCAGCCCCCGACAGGGCTCGAACTATGGCTACACCTTC
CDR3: CASSPRQGSNYGYTF

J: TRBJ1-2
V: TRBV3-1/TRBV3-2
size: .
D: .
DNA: TGTGCCAGCAGCCAAGATAACTCGCCTAACTATGGCTACACCTTC
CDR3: CASSQDNSPNYGYTF

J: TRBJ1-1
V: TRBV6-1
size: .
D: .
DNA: TGTGCCAGCAGTGAAGGGACACCTTGGCGAGCTTTCTTT
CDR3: CASSEGTPWRAFF

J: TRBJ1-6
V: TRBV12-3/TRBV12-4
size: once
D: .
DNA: TGTGCCAGCAGCTCCAATTCACCCCTCCACTTT
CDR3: CASSSNSPLHF

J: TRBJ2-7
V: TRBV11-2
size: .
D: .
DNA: TGTGCCAGCAGCAACCGACAGTTACCCTACGAGCAGTACTTC
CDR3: CASSNRQLPYEQYF

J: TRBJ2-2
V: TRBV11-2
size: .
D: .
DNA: TGTGCCAGCAGCTTAGATTGGCGGTACACCGGGGAGCTGTTTTTT
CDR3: CASSLDWRYTGELFF

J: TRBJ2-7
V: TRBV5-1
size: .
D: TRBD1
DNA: TGCGCCAGCAGCCAAGGAGTAGGACAGGGAAACTACGAGCAGTACTTC
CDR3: CASSQGVGQGNYEQYF

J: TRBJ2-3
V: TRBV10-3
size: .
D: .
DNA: TGTGCCATCAGCGCGGGGACAGATGAGACAGATACGCAGTATTTT
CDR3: CAISAGTDETDTQYF

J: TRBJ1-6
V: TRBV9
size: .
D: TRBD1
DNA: TGTGCCAGCAGCGCTGACCTGGACAGGTCACCCCTCCACTTT
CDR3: CASSADLDRSPLHF

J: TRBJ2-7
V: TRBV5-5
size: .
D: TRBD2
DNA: TGTGCCAGCAGCTTGTCGTCTCTAGCGGTTCCCTACGAGCAGTACTTC
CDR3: CASSLSSLAVPYEQYF

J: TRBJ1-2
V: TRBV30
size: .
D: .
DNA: TGTGCCTGGACCCCAGGGAGGGGCTACACCTTC
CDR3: CAWTPGRGYTF

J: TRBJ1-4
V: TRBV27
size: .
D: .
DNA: TGTGCCAGCAGTTCCTGGAAGGGGTATGAAAAACTGTTTTTT
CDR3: CASSSWKGYEKLFF

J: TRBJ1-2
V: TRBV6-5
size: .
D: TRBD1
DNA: TGTGCCAGCAGTTACTCGAGGGGACAGGGGGCTTGGGGCTACACCTTC
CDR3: CASSYSRGQGAWGYTF

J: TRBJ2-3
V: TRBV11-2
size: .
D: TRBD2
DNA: TGTGCCAGCAGCCCAGGACTAGGAGACACAGATACGCAGTATTTT
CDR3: CASSPGLGDTDTQYF

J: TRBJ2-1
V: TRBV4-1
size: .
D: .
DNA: TGCGCCAGCAGCCAAAGGGTCTGGCGGGGTTGCAATGAGCAGTTCTTC
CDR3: CASSQRVWRGCNEQFF

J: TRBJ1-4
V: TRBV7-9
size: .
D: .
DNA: TGTGCCAGCAGCTTAGAGACGGGGACTAATGAAAAACTGTTTTTT
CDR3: CASSLETGTNEKLFF

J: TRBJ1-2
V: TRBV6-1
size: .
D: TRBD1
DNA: TGTGCCAGCAGTGAACCCCCGGGACAGATTAACTATGGCTACACCTTC
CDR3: CASSEPPGQINYGYTF

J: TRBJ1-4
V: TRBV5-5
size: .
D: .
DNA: TGTGCCAGCAGCTTTGCAGGGGCCGGTGAAAAACTGTTTTTT
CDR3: CASSFAGAGEKLFF

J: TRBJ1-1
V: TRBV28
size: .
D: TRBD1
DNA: TGTGCCAGCAGTTTACATTCAGGGGGCGGGAAAGCTTTCTTT
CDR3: CASSLHSGGGKAFF

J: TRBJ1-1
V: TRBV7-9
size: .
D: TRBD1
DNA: TGTGCCAGCAGCCGAGGGACAGGGGCCTACCTCATTGGCACTGAAGCTTTCTTT
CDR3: CASSRGTGAYLIGTEAFF

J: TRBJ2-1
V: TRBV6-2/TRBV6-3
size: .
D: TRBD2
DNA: TGTGCCAGCAGCCGGACTAGCGGCTTAACCTACAATGAGCAGTTCTTC
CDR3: CASSRTSGLTYNEQFF

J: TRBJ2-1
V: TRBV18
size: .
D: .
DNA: TGTGCCAGCTCACCACCCTCTTACAATGAGCAGTTCTTC
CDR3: CASSPPSYNEQFF

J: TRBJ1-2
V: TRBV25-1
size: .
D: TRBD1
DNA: TGTGCCAGCAGTGATAGAGGACAGGGTGAATATGGCTACACCTTC
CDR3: CASSDRGQGEYGYTF

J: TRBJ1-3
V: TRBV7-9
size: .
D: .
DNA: TGTGCCAGCAGCTTACATGACAGTTCGAGTGGAAACACCATATATTTT
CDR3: CASSLHDSSSGNTIYF

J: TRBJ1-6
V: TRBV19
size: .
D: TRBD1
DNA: TGTGCCAGTACCGGGGAGGGGACAGGGGTCTCCTATAATTCACCCCTCCACTTT
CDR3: CASTGEGTGVSYNSPLHF

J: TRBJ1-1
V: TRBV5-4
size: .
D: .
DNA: TGTGCCAGCACCTCAAGGCAGGGCACTGAAGCTTTCTTT
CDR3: CASTSRQGTEAFF

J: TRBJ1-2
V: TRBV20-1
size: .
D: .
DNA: TGCAGTGCTAGGACAGTGAATGGCTACACCTTC
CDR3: CSARTVNGYTF

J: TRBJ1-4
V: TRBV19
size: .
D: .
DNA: TGTGCCAGCTCGGACAGACCCTCTGGGGGCGAAAAACTGTTTTTT
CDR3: CASSDRPSGGEKLFF

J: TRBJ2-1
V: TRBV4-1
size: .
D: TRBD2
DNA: TGCGCCAGCAGCCAAGATCTAGCGGGAGGGTCGAATGAGCAGTTCTTC
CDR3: CASSQDLAGGSNEQFF

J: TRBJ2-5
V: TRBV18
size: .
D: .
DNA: TGTGCCAGCTCACCACGCGGGACAGACCAAGAGACCCAGTACTTC
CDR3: CASSPRGTDQETQYF

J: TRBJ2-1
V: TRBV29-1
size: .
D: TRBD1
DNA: TGCAGCACACCGGGACAGGGGGCAGGTGAGCAGTTCTTC
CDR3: CSTPGQGAGEQFF

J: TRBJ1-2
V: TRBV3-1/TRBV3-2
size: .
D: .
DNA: TGTGCCAGCAGCCCTGACAGCTATGGCTACACCTTC
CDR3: CASSPDSYGYTF

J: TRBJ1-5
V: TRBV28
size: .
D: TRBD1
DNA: TGTGCCAGCAGAGAATCGGGACAGTACAATCAGCCCCAGCATTTT
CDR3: CASRESGQYNQPQHF

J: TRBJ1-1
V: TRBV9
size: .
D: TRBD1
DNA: TGTGCCAGCAGCGCATACGGACAGGGGGCCACTGAAGCTTTCTTT
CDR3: CASSAYGQGATEAFF